This T cell receptor (beta chain) was identified in a study of shared clonotypes between healthy human individuals. The study's findings and limits: The low donor count limited represented genetic and exposure-history diversity. Memory subsets generally showed lower estimated richness than naive subsets.

Trimming pared 1 base from V and 5 bases from J, leaving 11 bases between. Germline CDR1 SGHAT, CDR2 FQNNGV. The CDR3 consists of 14 residues. Every donor was a Caucasian adult from Nashville, Tennessee. Sequencing used immunoSEQ multiplex PCR; TCRdb keeps in-frame clones, though not all of them. The data hold 900,000 to 1,200,000 clones, with roughly 74% observed a single time. This clone has a single count. Antigen specificity is unknown. What was sequenced was memory CD4+ T cells from PBMCs. Documented subset: CD45RA-negative fraction. The rearrangement joins TRBV11-2 to TRBJ1-1; tentatively, D is TRBD1 (6 bases). The source of this sequence is a young man in good health. Some clones in this sample may be carry-over from other donors' samples. For the CDR3, the DNA is TGTGCCAGCAGCTTAGCAGGGGCAAATACTGAAGCTTTCTTT. The encoded protein is CASSLAGANTEAFF.